This T cell receptor beta chain appears in the sequencing data of a study of T-cell memory formation after mild COVID-19 (dated by TCRdb to the early 2020s). Turning to the overall study: Most TCR sequence clusters were specific to one of the two donors. T-cell clones expanding and contracting after mild COVID-19 in two donors were tracked by longitudinal TCRalpha and TCRbeta repertoire sequencing. Two young, previously healthy adult volunteers made up the cohort, one male and one female.

This clonotype was detected only once. The clone's antigen remains unknown. Base-call qualities are not available, and no considerably larger clone is one nucleotide away. One read alone provides weak support. Study-wide findings and limitations: Balanced CD4/CD8 phenotypes were observed for clones contracting from day 15 to 85, whereas a bias towards CD4+ was observed for a second wave of clones expanding from day 15 to 37. Contracting CD4+ clones were located mainly in the CM and EM memory subsets, whereas CD8+ clones were found to be enriched in EMRA. Some responding clones were found in pre-infection memory, which suggests that pre-existing cross-reactive memory T cells took part in the SARS-CoV-2 response. Whether the second-wave clones peaking on day 37 were SARS-CoV-2 specific was not confirmed. The study included only a couple of mild cases, and larger cohorts that include severe cases with pre-infection samples were judged to be necessary.

Sequencer: Illumina NovaSeq 6000. cDNA libraries for TCRalpha and TCRbeta were prepared by 5'RACE using constant-segment primers, with sample barcodes and unique molecular identifiers added. Trizol reagent was used to extract RNA from every sample. Library amplification was performed in two PCR steps, and a second sample barcode and Illumina TruSeq adapters were introduced in the second step. The libraries were sequenced on an Illumina NovaSeq using 2 x 150 bp paired-end reads. In the paper's pipeline: With migec v1.2.7, reads were demultiplexed and then collapsed into UMI-guided consensus sequences. Using mixcr v2.1.11, the UMI consensuses were aligned to TRA and TRB V and J templates and assembled into clonotypes. Expanded or contracted clonotypes were those called significant by both edgeR and NoisET, with noise models trained on biological replicates. edgeR calls used a false discovery rate-adjusted p below 0.01 and a log2 fold-change threshold of 1. PCA with hierarchical clustering of max-normalized trajectories of the 1000 most abundant clonotypes was used as exploratory dynamics analysis. The CD4 or CD8 phenotype of responding clones was assigned using the separately sequenced CD4+ and CD8+ repertoires. In TCRdb, the public reads were trimmed at Q25 with fastp and aligned with MiXCR, with productive beta chains retained. Each entry is one CDR3 protein sequence, shown with its most common DNA and genes. TCRdb, not the authors, supplied the V and J calls. For this sample the table gives a few hundred thousand distinct CDR3 sequences, of which roughly 17% were detected only once. Approximately 23% of the sample comes from the top ten.

Ficoll-Paque density gradient centrifugation was the method used to isolate PBMCs. From the germline V gene, CDR1 is SGDLS and CDR2 is YYNGEE. Trimmed from V: 3 bases; trimmed from J: 8 bases; junction bases lacking a gene match: 6. The CDR3 starts with the cysteine, ends with the phenylalanine, and has 14 residues. Only the CDR3 portion is preserved as DNA: 42 bases, with reading frame beginning at the first base. This clonotype originated in a young man who had mild COVID-19 (a few samples of this study predate the infection). The sample titles of this study are shuffled in the database, so cell type and time point are left out; the donor was told from shared clones. Sequencing input: PBMCs or a T cell subset sorted from them (not recorded which). The sequence joins TRBV9 to TRBJ2-2; 8 nucleotides in the junction match TRBD1. The CDR3 sequence is CASSAGQAKGELFF. The base sequence is TGTGCCAGCAGCGCGGGACAGGCCAAAGGGGAGCTGTTTTTT.